The rows below give T cell receptor beta chains drawn from one sample of a study of blood T cells in healthy people across ages. MiXCR, applied by TCRdb to the 5' RACE reads, yields one record per CDR3 protein. This sample has about a million distinct CDR3 sequences, with about 48% found just once. The sample consisted of blood. These receptors all come from a man aged 25 to 40 in good health. Each CDR3 is given with its conserved first and last residue. The D gene is left open where the match is weak. Where a row states a size, it is once, few, many or the class of an expanded clone; other rows omit it.

TRBV9	TRBJ2-1	.	.	CASSGGTRSYNEQFF	TGTGCCAGCAGCGGCGGGACCCGCTCCTACAATGAGCAGTTCTTC
TRBV7-9	TRBJ1-5	.	.	CASSVDQGFNQPQHF	TGTGCCAGCAGCGTAGACCAGGGATTCAATCAGCCCCAGCATTTT
TRBV7-6	TRBJ2-1	.	TRBD1	CAGRPTGVNEQFF	TGTGCCGGCAGGCCGACAGGGGTCAATGAGCAGTTCTTC
TRBV20-1	TRBJ1-2	.	.	CSARDPSGSYGYTF	TGCAGTGCTAGAGATCCGTCGGGCTCCTATGGCTACACCTTC
TRBV7-6	TRBJ1-4	.	.	CASSPTFGDLNEKLFF	TGTGCCAGCAGCCCGACCTTTGGCGACTTGAATGAAAAACTGTTTTTT
TRBV28	TRBJ2-4	.	.	CVSSSTIAGGQYF	TGTGTCAGCAGTTCGACAATCGCAGGTGGGCAGTACTTC
TRBV10-3	TRBJ2-5	few	TRBD2	CAITPTGRETQYF	TGTGCCATCACACCCACCGGGAGGGAGACCCAGTACTTC
TRBV7-2	TRBJ2-3	.	.	CASNADTQYF	TGTGCCAGCAACGCAGATACGCAGTATTTT
TRBV6-2/TRBV6-3	TRBJ2-5	.	TRBD2	CASSYLAGVRETQYF	TGTGCCAGCAGTTACCTAGCGGGAGTTCGAGAGACCCAGTACTTC
TRBV4-3	TRBJ2-1	.	.	CASSQRGFEQFF	TGCGCCAGCAGCCAAAGGGGATTTGAGCAGTTCTTC
TRBV5-1	TRBJ2-2	once	.	CASSATGTNTGELFF	TGCGCCAGCAGCGCCACCGGGACGAACACCGGGGAGCTGTTTTTT
TRBV3-1	TRBJ2-3	.	.	CASSQEQNTQYF	TGTGCCAGCAGCCAAGAACAGAATACGCAGTATTTT
TRBV7-2	TRBJ1-2	.	.	CASSYQASDYGYTF	TGTGCCAGCAGTTATCAAGCTTCGGACTATGGCTACACCTTC
TRBV3-1	TRBJ1-5	.	.	CASSQVGRQPQHF	TGTGCCAGCAGCCAAGTAGGGAGACAGCCCCAGCATTTT
TRBV5-1	TRBJ1-3	.	.	CASSLAGALAGNTIYF	TGCGCCAGCAGCTTGGCCGGAGCCTTGGCTGGAAACACCATATATTTT
TRBV30	TRBJ2-4	.	.	CAWDEAQNIQYF	TGTGCCTGGGACGAGGCCCAAAACATTCAGTACTTC
TRBV27	TRBJ2-7	few	TRBD2	CASSFKTSWSSYEQYF	TGTGCCAGCAGTTTCAAGACTAGCTGGAGCTCCTACGAGCAGTACTTC
TRBV7-8	TRBJ2-1	many	TRBD2	CASSDRLAGRDEQFF	TGTGCCAGCAGCGACAGACTAGCGGGGAGGGATGAGCAGTTCTTC
TRBV12-3/TRBV12-4	TRBJ2-3	.	.	CASTSRGADTQYF	TGTGCCAGCACTTCCCGGGGCGCAGATACGCAGTATTTT
TRBV7-6	TRBJ2-7	.	.	CASSPRAATYEQYF	TGTGCCAGCAGCCCCAGGGCAGCTACCTACGAGCAGTACTTC
TRBV20-1	TRBJ2-1	few	.	CSARGLDKPYNEQFF	TGCAGTGCTAGAGGTTTGGACAAACCCTACAATGAGCAGTTCTTC
TRBV20-1	TRBJ1-4	.	.	CSARPRRWVNEKLFF	TGCAGTGCTAGACCTCGGCGTTGGGTTAATGAAAAACTGTTTTTT
TRBV3-1	TRBJ1-6	few	.	CASNGDGNSPLHF	TGTGCCAGCAACGGGGACGGAAATTCACCCCTCCACTTT
TRBV11-2	TRBJ2-3	once	TRBD2	CASSLGLAGNGDTQYF	TGTGCCAGCAGCTTAGGTCTAGCGGGGAACGGCGATACGCAGTATTTT
TRBV20-1	TRBJ2-5	.	.	CSARYIRGIGETQYF	TGCAGTGCTAGATATATCAGGGGAATCGGCGAGACCCAGTACTTC
TRBV10-3	TRBJ2-3	.	.	CAISESTTDTQYF	TGTGCCATCAGTGAGTCGACAACTGATACGCAGTATTTT
TRBV12-3/TRBV12-4	TRBJ2-1	many	.	CASSITGGDNEQFF	TGTGCCAGCAGTATCACAGGGGGGGACAATGAGCAGTTCTTC
TRBV4-3	TRBJ1-3	.	.	CASSQDVRDSGGNTIYF	TGCGCCAGCAGCCAGGACGTACGAGACTCAGGGGGAAACACCATATATTTT
TRBV6-2/TRBV6-3	TRBJ2-3	many	.	CASSLAVTDTQYF	TGTGCCAGCAGTTTAGCGGTCACAGATACGCAGTATTTT
TRBV4-2	TRBJ1-1	many	.	CASSQDVTGSMNTEAFF	TGTGCCAGCAGCCAAGATGTGACAGGTTCCATGAACACTGAAGCTTTCTTT
TRBV6-1	TRBJ1-3	.	.	CANSVGALVGNTIYF	TGTGCCAACAGTGTAGGGGCTCTAGTCGGAAACACCATATATTTT
TRBV6-1	TRBJ2-5	.	.	CASRFRSQETQYF	TGTGCCAGCAGATTCCGGAGCCAAGAGACCCAGTACTTC
TRBV12-3/TRBV12-4	TRBJ2-7	.	.	CASSLGQFPDYEQYF	TGTGCCAGCAGTTTAGGACAGTTTCCAGACTACGAGCAGTACTTC
TRBV6-6	TRBJ2-1	.	TRBD2	CASSRGTSDYNEQFF	TGTGCCAGCAGCAGGGGGACTAGCGACTACAATGAGCAGTTCTTC
TRBV29-1	TRBJ2-5	.	TRBD1	CSAVPGQGLGEQYF	TGCAGCGCCGTACCGGGACAGGGGCTGGGAGAGCAGTACTTC
TRBV5-1	TRBJ2-6	.	.	CASSSGVGSGANVLTF	TGCGCCAGCAGCTCGGGCGTAGGCTCTGGGGCCAACGTCCTGACTTTC
TRBV29-1	TRBJ1-4	.	.	CSAEEGKLFF	TGCAGCGCCGAGGAGGGGAAACTGTTTTTT
TRBV10-3	TRBJ1-6	.	TRBD1	CASVDRDGSPLHF	TGTGCCAGCGTCGACAGGGACGGTTCACCCCTCCACTTT
TRBV20-1	TRBJ2-3	few	TRBD2	CSARGERGGRDTQYF	TGCAGTGCTAGGGGCGAGCGGGGGGGCCGAGATACGCAGTATTTT
TRBV2	TRBJ1-4	.	TRBD1	CASSGDRDGTNEKLFF	TGTGCCAGCAGTGGGGACAGGGATGGGACTAATGAAAAACTGTTTTTT
TRBV28	TRBJ2-5	.	TRBD2	CASSGRLAAETQYF	TGTGCCAGCAGTGGCCGACTAGCTGCGGAGACCCAGTACTTC
TRBV20-1	TRBJ2-3	.	.	CSASFDTQYF	TGCAGTGCCTCATTTGATACGCAGTATTTT